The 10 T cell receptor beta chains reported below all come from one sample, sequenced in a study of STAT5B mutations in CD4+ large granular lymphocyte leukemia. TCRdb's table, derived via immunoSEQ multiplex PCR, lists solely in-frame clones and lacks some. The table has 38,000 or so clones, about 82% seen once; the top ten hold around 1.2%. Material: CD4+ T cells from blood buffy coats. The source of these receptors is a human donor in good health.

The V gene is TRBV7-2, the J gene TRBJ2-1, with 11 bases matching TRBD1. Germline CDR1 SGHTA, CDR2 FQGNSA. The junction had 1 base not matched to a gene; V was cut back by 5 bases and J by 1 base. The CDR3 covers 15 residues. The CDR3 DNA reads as TGTGCCAGCAGCCGGGACAGGGGGTCCTACAATGAGCAGTTCTTC. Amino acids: CASSRDRGSYNEQFF.

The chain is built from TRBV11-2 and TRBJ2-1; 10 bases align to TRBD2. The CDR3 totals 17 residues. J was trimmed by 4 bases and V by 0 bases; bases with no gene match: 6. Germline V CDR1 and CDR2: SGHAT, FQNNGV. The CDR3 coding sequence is TGTGCCAGCAGCTTAGATCCAGCTAGCGGGGGTTACAATGAGCAGTTCTTC. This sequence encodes CASSLDPASGGYNEQFF.

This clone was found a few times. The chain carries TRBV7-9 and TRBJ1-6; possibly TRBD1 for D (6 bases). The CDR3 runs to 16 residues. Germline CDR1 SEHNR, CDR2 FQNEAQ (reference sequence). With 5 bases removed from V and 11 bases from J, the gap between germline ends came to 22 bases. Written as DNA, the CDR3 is TGTGCCAGCAGCCCCTTTGACCAGGGGATTTTGCCACCCCTCCACTTT. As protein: CASSPFDQGILPPLHF.

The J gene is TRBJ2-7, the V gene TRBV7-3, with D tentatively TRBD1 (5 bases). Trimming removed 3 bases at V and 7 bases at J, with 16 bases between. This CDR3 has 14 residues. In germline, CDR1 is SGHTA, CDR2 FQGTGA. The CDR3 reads CASSLWQGDGEQYF. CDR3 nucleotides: TGTGCCAGCAGCTTGTGGCAGGGTGATGGGGAGCAGTACTTC.

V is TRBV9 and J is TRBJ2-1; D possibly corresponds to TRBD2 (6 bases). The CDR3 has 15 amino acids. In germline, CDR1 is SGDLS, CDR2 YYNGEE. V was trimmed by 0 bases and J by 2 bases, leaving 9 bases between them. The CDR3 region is CASSVAGDAYNEQFF. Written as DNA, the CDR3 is TGTGCCAGCAGCGTAGCGGGGGACGCCTACAATGAGCAGTTCTTC.

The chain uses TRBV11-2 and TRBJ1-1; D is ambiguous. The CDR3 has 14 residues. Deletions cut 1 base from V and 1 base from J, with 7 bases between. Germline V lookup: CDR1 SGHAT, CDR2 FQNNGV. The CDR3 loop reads CASSLVTTNTEAFF. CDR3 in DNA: TGTGCCAGCAGCTTAGTTACAACGAACACTGAAGCTTTCTTT.

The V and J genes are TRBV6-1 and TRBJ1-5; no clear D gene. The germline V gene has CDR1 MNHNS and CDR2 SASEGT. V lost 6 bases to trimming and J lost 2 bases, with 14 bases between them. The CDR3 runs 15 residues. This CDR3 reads CASSARLEGNQPQHF. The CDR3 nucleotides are TGTGCCAGCAGCGCCCGACTAGAGGGCAATCAGCCCCAGCATTTT.

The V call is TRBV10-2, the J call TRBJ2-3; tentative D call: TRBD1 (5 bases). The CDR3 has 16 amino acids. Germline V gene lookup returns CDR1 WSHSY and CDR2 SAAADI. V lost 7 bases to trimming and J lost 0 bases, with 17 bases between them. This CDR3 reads CASTEIFPGSTDTQYF. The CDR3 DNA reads TGCGCCAGCACCGAGATCTTCCCAGGGAGCACAGATACGCAGTATTTT.

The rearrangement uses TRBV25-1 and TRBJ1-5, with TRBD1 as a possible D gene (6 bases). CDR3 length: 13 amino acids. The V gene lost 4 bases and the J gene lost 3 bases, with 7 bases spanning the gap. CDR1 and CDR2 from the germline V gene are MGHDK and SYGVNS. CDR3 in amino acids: CASSGGLNQPQHF. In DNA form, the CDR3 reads TGTGCCAGCAGTGGGGGGCTCAATCAGCCCCAGCATTTT.

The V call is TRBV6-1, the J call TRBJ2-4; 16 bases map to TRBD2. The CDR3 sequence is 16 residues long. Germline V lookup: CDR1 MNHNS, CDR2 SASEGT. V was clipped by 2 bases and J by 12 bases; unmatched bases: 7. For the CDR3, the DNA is TGTGCCAGCAGTGAAAGCGGGGGGACTAGCGGGAGGGCTCAGTACTTC. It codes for CASSESGGTSGRAQYF.